A single sample gave rise to the 29 T cell receptor beta chains below, sequenced in a study of a mutant IDH1 vaccine in newly diagnosed glioma. No antigen has been assigned to these receptors. Sample time point: week 35, safety follow-up. All doses held 300 ug of mutant IDH1 20-mer peptide, with topical imiquimod. Profiling relied on immunoSEQ multiplex PCR, and the TCRdb table lists in-frame clones only, not all of them. Among some 33,000 clones listed, roughly 79% were seen once. Sample: PBMCs, taken from a glioma patient whose treatment included an IDH1 peptide vaccine. The receptor set was obtained from a woman in her 30s with glioma. Some clones in this sample may be carry-over from other donors' samples.

This clone appeared a few times. At one end, the junction sequence differs from germline, possibly due to a read error. CDR3 loop: CAISESTWIF. Written as DNA, the CDR3 is TGTGCCATCAGTGAGTCGACCTGGATCTTT. The V and J genes are TRBV10-3 and TRBJ1-1; no firm D call. Germline V lookup: CDR1 ENHRY, CDR2 SYGVKD. This CDR3 is 10 amino acids long.

The rearrangement uses TRBV6-1 and TRBJ2-2, with 9 bases matching TRBD1. The CDR3 has 15 amino acids. Germline lookup yields CDR1 MNHNS and CDR2 SASEGT. Trimming at V came to 2 bases and at J to 5 bases, leaving 3 bases not matched to a gene. As DNA, the CDR3 is TGTGCCAGCAGTGAACCACAGGGGGCAACCGGGGAGCTGTTTTTT. It is translated as CASSEPQGATGELFF.

CDR3 DNA sequence: TGTGCCAGCAGCACCGCTAGCGGGGGGATATCCACCGGGGAGCTGTTTTTT. This codes for CASSTASGGISTGELFF. The chain is built from TRBV5-4 and TRBJ2-2, with 11 positions matching TRBD2. Trimming took 4 bases from V and 4 from J; bases not matched to a gene: 9. The germline V gene has CDR1 SGHNT and CDR2 YYREEE (reference sequence). The CDR3 is made up of 17 amino acids.

This clone was counted a few times. The chain recombines TRBV4-1 with TRBJ2-3, with D possibly matching TRBD2 (6 bases). V was pared by 3 bases and J by 10 bases, with 20 bases between. Germline V CDR1 and CDR2: MGHRA, YSYEKL. There are 15 residues in the CDR3. DNA of the CDR3: TGCGCCAGCAGCCATCTGGAACCGGGAGCCACGCCGCAGTATTTT. Its translation: CASSHLEPGATPQYF.

The genes are TRBV28 and TRBJ1-2; tentatively, D is TRBD1 (6 bases). CDR3 length: 13 residues. CDR1 is MDHEN and CDR2 is SYDVKM in the germline V gene. The ends were cut back, 6 bases at V and 6 bases at J, with 14 bases in the middle. The chain's CDR3 is CASRPTGRDGYTF. CDR3 bases: TGTGCCAGCAGACCGACAGGAAGAGATGGCTACACCTTC.

This sequence joins TRBV7-9 and TRBJ2-7, with 7 bases that match TRBD2. The CDR3 consists of 12 residues. V was pared by 5 bases and J by 3 bases, with 1 base of the junction left unmatched. CDR1 SEHNR and CDR2 FQNEAQ come from the germline V gene (reference sequence). CDR3 protein: CASSQRGYEQYF. As DNA, the CDR3 is TGTGCCAGCAGCCAGCGGGGCTACGAGCAGTACTTC.

This clone appeared a single time. The V and J genes are TRBV2 and TRBJ2-1, with D possibly matching TRBD1 (5 bases). This CDR3 spans 11 amino acids. The V gene's germline CDR1 is SNHLY and CDR2 FYNNEI. The ends were cut back, 5 bases at V and 14 bases at J, with 13 bases in the middle. The CDR3 bases are TGTGCCAGCAGTCCCGACAGTCTGGAGTTCTTC. Translation: CASSPDSLEFF.

The V gene is TRBV6-5, the J gene TRBJ1-4; 7 bases align to TRBD1. Trimming removed 5 bases from V and 5 bases from J; junction bases left unmatched: 5. This CDR3 has 14 residues. From germline, CDR1 is MNHEY and CDR2 SVGAGI. The CDR3 region is CASSKSGGNEKLFF. In DNA, the CDR3 is TGTGCCAGCAGTAAATCAGGGGGGAATGAAAAACTGTTTTTT.

The rearrangement joins TRBV27 to TRBJ1-5; TRBD1 aligns across 8 bases. From germline, CDR1 is MNHEY and CDR2 SMNVEV (reference sequence). Trimming removed 0 bases from V and 3 bases from J; junction bases left unmatched: 7. The CDR3 is 17 amino acids. CDR3 sequence (DNA): TGTGCCAGCAGTTTATCGGGGACAGGTGGATTCAATCAGCCCCAGCATTTT. Translating gives CASSLSGTGGFNQPQHF.

The V gene is TRBV27, the J gene TRBJ1-5; D not resolved. The V and J ends lost 3 bases and 7 bases respectively, with 13 bases between them. Germline V CDR1 and CDR2: MNHEY, SMNVEV (reference sequence). The CDR3 spans 14 residues. The CDR3 loop reads CASSFGGGGQPQHF. CDR3 coding DNA: TGTGCCAGCAGTTTTGGAGGAGGAGGACAGCCCCAGCATTTT.

This clone occurred a few times. The J gene is TRBJ2-6, the V gene TRBV28; D possibly corresponds to TRBD2 (5 bases). Trimming took off 7 bases at V and 4 bases at J, with 14 bases between the two ends. Germline V gene sequence: CDR1 MDHEN, CDR2 SYDVKM. The CDR3 covers 15 residues. The CDR3 region is CASTFSGWGANVLTF. In DNA, the CDR3 is TGTGCCAGCACCTTCTCGGGGTGGGGGGCCAACGTCCTGACTTTC.

The V and J genes are TRBV7-9 and TRBJ2-2; D possibly corresponds to TRBD2 (6 bases). CDR1 SEHNR and CDR2 FQNEAQ come from the germline V gene (reference sequence). The CDR3 is 14 amino acids. V was pared by 5 bases and J by 6 bases, with 13 bases between. CDR3 in amino acids: CASSPRRVSGELFF. CDR3 sequence (DNA): TGTGCCAGCAGCCCAAGGAGGGTTTCCGGGGAGCTGTTTTTT.

The table lists this clone with a few counts. V is TRBV7-9 and J is TRBJ2-7; D unclear. The V gene's germline CDR1 is SEHNR and CDR2 FQNEAQ (reference sequence). V lost 5 bases to trimming and J lost 5 bases, with 16 bases between them. The CDR3 consists of 14 residues. CDR3 amino acids: CASSTPRDRHEQYF. CDR3 in DNA: TGTGCCAGCAGCACCCCCCGTGACCGCCACGAGCAGTACTTC.

The rearrangement joins TRBV5-1 to TRBJ2-6; D gene ambiguous. CDR3 length: 14 amino acids. Trimming left V 5 bases short and J 1 base short, with 7 bases between. The germline V gene encodes CDR1 SGHRS and CDR2 YFSETQ. The CDR3 nucleotides read TGCGCCAGCAGGGGGTATTCTGGGGCCAACGTCCTGACTTTC. Amino acid sequence: CASRGYSGANVLTF.

V usage is TRBV30 and J usage is TRBJ1-1, with D perhaps matching TRBD1 (6 bases). Trimming took off 5 bases at V and 4 bases at J, with 14 bases between the two ends. The V gene's germline CDR1 is GTSNPN and CDR2 SVGIG (reference sequence). The CDR3 loop spans 13 amino acids. Here the CDR3 DNA reads TGTGCCTGGTGGGGGGCACGGAGCACTGAAGCTTTCTTT. Translated: CAWWGARSTEAFF.

This chain joins TRBV5-1 and TRBJ2-5, with TRBD2 matching 7 bases. J lost 5 bases, V lost 6 bases, and 13 bases had no gene match. Germline CDR1 reads SGHRS; CDR2 reads YFSETQ. This CDR3 comprises 15 residues. The CDR3 sequence is CASTLQRGGKETQYF. CDR3 in DNA: TGCGCCAGCACCCTCCAGCGGGGAGGGAAGGAGACCCAGTACTTC.

The chain recombines TRBV7-8 with TRBJ2-7; 9 nucleotides agree with TRBD1. CDR1 and CDR2 (germline): SGHVS, FQNEAQ. V lost 5 bases, J lost 1 base, and 6 bases stayed unmatched. This CDR3 has 15 amino acids. As DNA, the CDR3 is TGTGCCAGCAGCGCAATACAGGGGGCATCCTACGAGCAGTACTTC. It yields the protein CASSAIQGASYEQYF.

As regards this clone: Germline is not matched at one junction end, which may reflect a read error. The V call is TRBV7-7, the J call TRBJ2-1, with 9 bases matching TRBD2. CDR3 size: 19 residues. Germline V CDR1 and CDR2: SSHAT, FNYEAQ (reference sequence). The CDR3 region is CASSPVKGREGPFYNEQFF. CDR3 nucleotide sequence: TGTGCTAGCAGCCCGGTTAAGGGGCGGGAGGGTCCTTTCTACAATGAGCAGTTCTTC. The complete variable domain, with remaining parts taken from reference TRBV7-7 and TRBJ2-1, reads GAGVSQSPRYKVTKRGQDVTLRCDPISSHATLYWYQQALGQGPEFLTYFNYEAQPDKSGLPSDRFSAERPEGSISTLTIQRTEQRDSAMYRCASSPVKGREGPFYNEQFFGPGTRLTVL.

The table lists this clone with a few counts. The chain is built from TRBV6-5 and TRBJ2-3; D might be TRBD2 (5 bases). Germline CDR1 and CDR2: MNHEY and SVGAGI. The CDR3 totals 14 residues. Trimming shortened V by 8 bases and J by 0 bases, and 12 bases separated the two germline ends. DNA of the CDR3: TGTGCCAGCGGGGTCCGCGGGAGCACAGATACGCAGTATTTT. Its protein is CASGVRGSTDTQYF.

About this clone: The junction does not match germline at one end; this may be a read error. This chain connects TRBV7-2 to TRBJ2-2; TRBD1 aligns across 11 bases. This CDR3 region has 16 residues. Germline values: CDR1 SGHTA, CDR2 FQGNSA. The CDR3 coding sequence is TGTGCCAGCAGCAAAGGACAGGGGGCGGGCCCCGGGGGGCTGTTTTTT. This codes for CASSKGQGAGPGGLFF.

This clone appeared a single time. The V and J genes are TRBV10-3 and TRBJ2-1; 7 nucleotides line up with TRBD2. This CDR3 comprises 13 residues. J was trimmed by 0 bases and V by 8 bases; bases with no gene match: 1. Per the germline V gene, CDR1 is ENHRY and CDR2 is SYGVKD. Here the CDR3 reads CAIGGDSYNEQFF. The CDR3 DNA reads as TGTGCCATCGGGGGGGACTCCTACAATGAGCAGTTCTTC.

DNA for the CDR3: TGTGCCAGTAGTATCTCATCAGGGGGCGCTGAAGCTTTCTTT. It encodes CASSISSGGAEAFF. V usage is TRBV19 and J usage is TRBJ1-1, with 8 bases lining up with TRBD1. From germline, CDR1 is LNHDA and CDR2 SQIVND (reference sequence). The trim removed 3 bases at V and 6 bases at J, leaving 6 bases unmatched. CDR3 length: 14 residues.

This chain links TRBV6-1 with TRBJ2-3; no definite D call. The CDR3 consists of 15 residues. Trimming cost V 6 bases and J 1 base, with 14 bases left between them. Germline-derived CDR1 and CDR2 are MNHNS and SASEGT. CDR3 protein: CASSPLDRGTDTQYF. DNA of the CDR3: TGTGCCAGCAGCCCCCTGGACCGAGGCACAGATACGCAGTATTTT.

The V call is TRBV6-5, the J call TRBJ2-2; 7 nucleotides agree with TRBD2. Germline CDR1 MNHEY, CDR2 SVGAGI. The length of the CDR3 is 15 residues. The ends lost 4 bases at V and 0 bases at J; junction bases unmatched: 2. CDR3 DNA: TGTGCCAGCAGTTGGGACTATTCGAACACCGGGGAGCTGTTTTTT. Its translation: CASSWDYSNTGELFF.

The rearrangement joins TRBV7-8 to TRBJ2-2; maybe TRBD2 (6 bases). Deletions cut 0 bases from V and 1 base from J, with 6 bases between. The V gene's germline CDR1 is SGHVS and CDR2 FQNEAQ. CDR3 length: 15 amino acids. In DNA, the CDR3 is TGTGCCAGCAGCTTAGCGGAGGGGAACACCGGGGAGCTGTTTTTT. It encodes CASSLAEGNTGELFF.

This chain joins TRBV30 and TRBJ2-3; a possible D gene is TRBD1 (6 bases). The germline V gene has CDR1 GTSNPN and CDR2 SVGIG (reference sequence). Deletions cut 1 base from V and 1 base from J, with 9 bases between. The CDR3 is 14 residues long. The CDR3 protein is CAWSAGQRTDTQYF. The CDR3 bases are TGTGCCTGGAGTGCCGGACAGCGCACAGATACGCAGTATTTT.

This clone was detected a few times. CDR3 in amino acids: CASSYSDRGETQYF. DNA for the CDR3: TGTGCCAGCAGTTACTCCGACAGGGGGGAGACCCAGTACTTC. The chain uses TRBV6-6 and TRBJ2-5, with 9 positions matching TRBD1. The germline gives CDR1 MNHNY, CDR2 SVGAGI (reference sequence). The CDR3 covers 14 residues. V shed 0 bases, J shed 5 bases, and the junction held 1 base outside the gene matches.

The chain uses TRBV4-1 and TRBJ1-1; D is unresolved. V lost 4 bases to trimming and J lost 1 base, with 7 bases between them. The CDR3 totals 13 residues. Germline loops: CDR1 MGHRA, CDR2 YSYEKL. CDR3 in DNA: TGCGCCAGCAGCCTGGGTAGGAACACTGAAGCTTTCTTT. It translates to CASSLGRNTEAFF.

This clone was recorded a few times. This chain's CDR3 is CASRMGQGASQPQHF. The CDR3 region has the DNA TGTGCCAGCAGGATGGGACAGGGGGCAAGCCAGCCCCAGCATTTT. The chain carries TRBV6-5 and TRBJ1-5; TRBD1 aligns across 12 bases. V lost 6 bases to trimming and J lost 7 bases; unmatched junction nucleotides: 7. Germline CDR1 reads MNHEY; CDR2 reads SVGAGI. This CDR3 is 15 amino acids long.